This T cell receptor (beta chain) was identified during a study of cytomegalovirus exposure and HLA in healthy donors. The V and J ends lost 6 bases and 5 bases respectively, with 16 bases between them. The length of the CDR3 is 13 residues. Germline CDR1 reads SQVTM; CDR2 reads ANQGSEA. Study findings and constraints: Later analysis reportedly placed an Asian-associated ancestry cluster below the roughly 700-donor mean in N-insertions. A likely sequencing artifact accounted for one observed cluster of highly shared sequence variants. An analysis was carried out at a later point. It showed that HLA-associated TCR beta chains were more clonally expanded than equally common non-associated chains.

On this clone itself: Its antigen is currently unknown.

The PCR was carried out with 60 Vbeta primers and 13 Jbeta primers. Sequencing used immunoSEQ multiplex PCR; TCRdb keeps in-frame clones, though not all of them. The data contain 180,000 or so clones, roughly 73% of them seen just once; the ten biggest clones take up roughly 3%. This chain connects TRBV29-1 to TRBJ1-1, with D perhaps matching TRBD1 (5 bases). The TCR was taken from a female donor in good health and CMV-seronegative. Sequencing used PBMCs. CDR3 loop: CSVNQGSLTEAFF. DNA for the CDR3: TGCAGCGTAAACCAGGGTAGCTTGACTGAAGCTTTCTTT.